A selection of T cell receptor beta chains follows, all from one sample in a study of Ad26.COV2.S vaccination and SARS-CoV-2 variants. Libraries were prepared by immunoSEQ multiplex PCR; TCRdb keeps only in-frame clonotypes and omits some of them. The sample yields 350,000 to 400,000 clones, 70% to 90% seen once. Sequenced here: peripheral blood, sampled in a trial of Ad26.COV2.S vaccine versus placebo. These receptors were obtained from a person aged 18-60 years who received the Ad26.COV2.S COVID-19 vaccine or a placebo. Each CDR3 is given with its conserved first and last residue. A D gene is named only where the DNA matches it firmly. Expanded clones get a size class; other rows say once, few or many, or leave the size out.

V: TRBV5-4
D: TRBD2
J: TRBJ2-5
size: NA
DNA: TGTGCCAGCAGCTTGGCTAGCGGGCCGCACCAAGAGACCCAGTACTTC
CDR3: CASSLASGPHQETQYF

V: TRBV14
D: NA
J: TRBJ2-1
size: once
DNA: TGTGCCAGCAGCCAAGATCGACTCAACAATGAGCAGTTCTTC
CDR3: CASSQDRLNNEQFF

V: TRBV7-2
D: TRBD1
J: TRBJ1-5
size: NA
DNA: TGTGCCAGCAGCAGACAGGGGATTGTCGATCAGCCCCAGCATTTT
CDR3: CASSRQGIVDQPQHF

V: TRBV6-1
D: TRBD2
J: TRBJ2-1
size: NA
DNA: TGTGCCAGCAGTGAAGGGGGGGGCTCCTACAATGAGCAGTTCTTC
CDR3: CASSEGGGSYNEQFF

V: TRBV27
D: TRBD2
J: TRBJ2-7
size: NA
DNA: TGTGCCAGCAGACCTAGCGGGAGGCCCCAAGTCTACGAGCAGTACTTC
CDR3: CASRPSGRPQVYEQYF

V: TRBV20-1
D: TRBD2
J: TRBJ2-5
size: NA
DNA: TGCAGTGCTAGTAGGGTAGCGGGAGGGATTAAAGAGACCCAGTACTTC
CDR3: CSASRVAGGIKETQYF

V: TRBV2
D: NA
J: TRBJ2-5
size: NA
DNA: TGTGCCAGTAGTCTCGGGGTTGGCGAGACCCAGTACTTC
CDR3: CASSLGVGETQYF

V: TRBV2
D: TRBD2
J: TRBJ2-1
size: NA
DNA: TGTGCCAGCAGTGAAATCACTAGCGGCTCCTACAATGAGCAGTTCTTC
CDR3: CASSEITSGSYNEQFF

V: TRBV4-1
D: TRBD1
J: TRBJ2-5
size: NA
DNA: TGCGCCATCAATGGACAGGGGGAGACCCAGTACTTC
CDR3: CAINGQGETQYF

V: TRBV27
D: TRBD1
J: TRBJ1-5
size: few
DNA: TGTGCCAGCAGTTTAGGGACAGGAGGCAATCAGCCCCAGCATTTT
CDR3: CASSLGTGGNQPQHF

V: TRBV7-8
D: NA
J: TRBJ1-4
size: NA
DNA: TGTGCCAGCAGCCCGAAGGGCGAAAAACTGTTTTTT
CDR3: CASSPKGEKLFF

V: TRBV6-2/TRBV6-3
D: TRBD2
J: TRBJ2-7
size: NA
DNA: TGTGCCAGCAGTTACCCGCCGACTAGCGGGAGGGCGCAGCAGTACTTC
CDR3: CASSYPPTSGRAQQYF

V: TRBV27
D: TRBD2
J: TRBJ2-7
size: NA
DNA: TGTGCCAGCAGTAAAACCGGCGGGAGTAGTTCCTACGAGCAGTACTTC
CDR3: CASSKTGGSSSYEQYF

V: TRBV30
D: NA
J: TRBJ2-7
size: NA
DNA: TGTGCCTTCCGGGCGATAGGACACGAGCAGTACTTC
CDR3: CAFRAIGHEQYF

V: TRBV2
D: TRBD1
J: TRBJ2-1
size: NA
DNA: TGTGCCAGCAGCCCACAGGGGGCCGGTAATGAGCAGTTCTTC
CDR3: CASSPQGAGNEQFF

V: TRBV12-3/TRBV12-4
D: NA
J: TRBJ1-1
size: NA
DNA: TGTGCCAGCAGTTTGAGAATGAACACTGAAGCTTTCTTT
CDR3: CASSLRMNTEAFF

V: TRBV28
D: NA
J: TRBJ2-1
size: NA
DNA: TGTGCCAGCAGTTTAGGAAGGGGGGAGCAGTTCTTC
CDR3: CASSLGRGEQFF

V: TRBV7-8
D: TRBD1
J: TRBJ2-7
size: NA
DNA: TGTGCCAGCAGCTCTGACAGGGGACTCGAGCAGTACTTC
CDR3: CASSSDRGLEQYF

V: TRBV6-2/TRBV6-3
D: TRBD1
J: TRBJ1-5
size: NA
DNA: TGTGCCAGCAGCACCGCTGACAGGGTAGGTCAGCCCCAGCATTTT
CDR3: CASSTADRVGQPQHF

V: TRBV11-3
D: NA
J: TRBJ2-7
size: NA
DNA: TGTGCCAGCAGCTTAACACGGGACGGATCCTACGAGCAGTACTTC
CDR3: CASSLTRDGSYEQYF

V: TRBV30
D: NA
J: TRBJ1-1
size: NA
DNA: TGTGCCTGGAGTGTAAAGGACAATGGAGGCACTGAAGCTTTCTTT
CDR3: CAWSVKDNGGTEAFF

V: TRBV5-6
D: TRBD2
J: TRBJ2-3
size: NA
DNA: TGTGCCAGCAGCGTGGGACTAGCGGGAGGAGATACGCAGTATTTT
CDR3: CASSVGLAGGDTQYF

V: TRBV19
D: TRBD1
J: TRBJ2-3
size: NA
DNA: TGTGCCAGTACTGGGACAGGGGGCAAGTCAGATACGCAGTATTTT
CDR3: CASTGTGGKSDTQYF

V: TRBV3-1/TRBV3-2
D: TRBD1
J: TRBJ2-7
size: NA
DNA: TGTGCCAGCAGCCCCGGGACAGGGGGCCACGAGCAGTACTTC
CDR3: CASSPGTGGHEQYF

V: TRBV5-1
D: TRBD1
J: TRBJ1-1
size: NA
DNA: TGCGCCAGCGGGACAGGGGGCCACACTGAAGCTTTCTTT
CDR3: CASGTGGHTEAFF

V: TRBV6-5
D: TRBD1
J: TRBJ1-5
size: NA
DNA: TGTGCCAGCAGCTGGACAGGGGGGAATCAGCCCCAGCATTTT
CDR3: CASSWTGGNQPQHF